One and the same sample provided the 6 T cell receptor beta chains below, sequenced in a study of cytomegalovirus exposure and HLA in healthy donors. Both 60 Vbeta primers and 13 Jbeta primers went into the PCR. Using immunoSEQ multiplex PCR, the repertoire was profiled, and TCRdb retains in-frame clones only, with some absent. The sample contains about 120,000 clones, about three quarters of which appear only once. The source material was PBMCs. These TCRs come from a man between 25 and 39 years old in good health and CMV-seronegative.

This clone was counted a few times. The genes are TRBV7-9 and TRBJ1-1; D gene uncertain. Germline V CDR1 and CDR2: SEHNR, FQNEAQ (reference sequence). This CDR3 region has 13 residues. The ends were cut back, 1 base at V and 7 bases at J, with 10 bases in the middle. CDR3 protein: CASSLGAALEAFF. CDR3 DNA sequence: TGTGCCAGCAGCTTAGGGGCAGCTCTTGAAGCTTTCTTT.

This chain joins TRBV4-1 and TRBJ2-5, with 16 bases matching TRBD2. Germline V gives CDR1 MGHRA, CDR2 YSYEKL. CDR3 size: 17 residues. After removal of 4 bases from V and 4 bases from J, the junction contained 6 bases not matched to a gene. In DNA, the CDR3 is TGCGCCAGCAGCCGAGGGACTAGCGGGGGGGCCGTAGAGACCCAGTACTTC. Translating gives CASSRGTSGGAVETQYF.

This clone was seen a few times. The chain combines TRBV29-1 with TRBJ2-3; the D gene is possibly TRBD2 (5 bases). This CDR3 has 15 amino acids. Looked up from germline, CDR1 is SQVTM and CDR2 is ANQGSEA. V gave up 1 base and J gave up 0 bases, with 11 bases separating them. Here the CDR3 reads CSVEVSGWSTDTQYF. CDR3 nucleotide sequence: TGCAGCGTTGAAGTTTCGGGGTGGAGCACAGATACGCAGTATTTT.

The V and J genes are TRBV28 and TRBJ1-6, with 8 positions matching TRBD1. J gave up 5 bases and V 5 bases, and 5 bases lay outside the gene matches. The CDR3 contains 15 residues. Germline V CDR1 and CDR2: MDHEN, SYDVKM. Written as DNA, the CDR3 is TGTGCCAGCAGTCGACTGGACAGGGATAATTCACCCCTCCACTTT. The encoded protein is CASSRLDRDNSPLHF. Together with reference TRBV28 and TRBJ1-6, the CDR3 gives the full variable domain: DVKVTQSSRYLVKRTGEKVFLECVQDMDHENMFWYRQDPGLGLRLIYFSYDVKMKEKGDIPEGYSVSREKKERFSLILESASTNQTSMYLCASSRLDRDNSPLHFGNGTRLTVT.

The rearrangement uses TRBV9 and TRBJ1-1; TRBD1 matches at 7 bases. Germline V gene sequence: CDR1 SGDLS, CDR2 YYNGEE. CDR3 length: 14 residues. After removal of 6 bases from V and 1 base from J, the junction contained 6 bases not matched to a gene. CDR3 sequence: CASTRGTANTEAFF. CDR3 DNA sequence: TGTGCCAGCACTAGGGGGACAGCGAACACTGAAGCTTTCTTT.

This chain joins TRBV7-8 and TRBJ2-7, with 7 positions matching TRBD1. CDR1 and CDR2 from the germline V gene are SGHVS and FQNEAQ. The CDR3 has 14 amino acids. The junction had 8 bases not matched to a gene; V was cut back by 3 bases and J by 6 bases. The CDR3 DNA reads TGTGCCAGCAGCTTCGTAGAGGGGGCGGGCGAGCAGTACTTC. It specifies CASSFVEGAGEQYF.